The 10 T cell receptor beta chains listed next were all sequenced from one sample in a study of CXCR3-negative and CXCR3-positive naive CD8 T cells. Study observations and caveats: Comparison of naive cells showed more hydrophobic TRB CDR3s in CXCR3-positive than in CXCR3-negative naive cells.

Which antigens these TCRs recognize remains unknown. Each TRB cDNA library was prepared by 5' RACE (with UMI labels). TCRdb re-called the 5' RACE reads and shows each CDR3 protein once, DNA omitted. The sample has around 140,000 distinct CDR3 sequences. Sequences were obtained from naive CXCR3+ CD8+ T cells from blood. This sample's subset: CD45RO-CCR7+CD27+CD95- naive CD8+ T cells expressing CXCR3 (TNR3+). These receptors were collected from a human donor in good health. Some clones in this sample may be carry-over from other donors' samples.

The chain is built from TRBV7-2 and TRBJ2-1; TCRdb's assignment of TRBD2 cannot be checked, as there is no DNA. CDR1 is SGHTA, CDR2 FQGNSA, per germline. The CDR3 consists of 15 residues. The CDR3 loop is CASSLTSGKLNEQFF.

The chain uses TRBV29-1 and TRBJ2-7. Germline V gives CDR1 SQVTM, CDR2 ANQGSEA. The CDR3 consists of 12 residues. The CDR3 reads CSVEDARREQYF.

The chain recombines TRBV6-2 or TRBV6-3 with TRBJ2-2. The CDR3 sequence is 13 residues long. Per the germline V gene, CDR1 is MNHEY and CDR2 is SVGEGT. The CDR3 is CASSATNTGELFF.

CDR3 sequence reads: CASSPGTGSFFGQYF. The rearrangement links TRBV13 to TRBJ2-7; the D call of TRBD1 rests on TCRdb alone, since no DNA is present to check it. Per the germline V gene, CDR1 is PRHDT and CDR2 is FYEKMQ (reference sequence). The CDR3 spans 15 residues.

The chain is built from TRBV6-2 or TRBV6-3 and TRBJ2-3; without DNA, the TCRdb call of TRBD1 cannot be checked. This CDR3 region has 17 residues. Per germline, CDR1 MNHEY and CDR2 SVGEGT. The CDR3 sequence: CASSGSRQGRDTDTQYF.

This chain links TRBV29-1 with TRBJ2-5; TCRdb lists TRBD1, though no DNA is available to test this call. This CDR3 region has 15 residues. Germline CDR1 SQVTM, CDR2 ANQGSEA. The CDR3 sequence: CSVELRGQYQETQYF.

The chain employs TRBV25-1 and TRBJ1-1; TCRdb calls TRBD1, which cannot be checked without DNA. Germline CDR1 MGHDK, CDR2 SYGVNS. This CDR3 has 16 amino acids. The CDR3 sequence: CASRSTGAGLVTEAFF.

The chain combines TRBV7-6 with TRBJ1-1. Germline V lookup: CDR1 SGHVS, CDR2 FNYEAQ. There are 13 residues in the CDR3. CDR3 in amino acids: CASTVLTNTEAFF. The full variable domain, in which reference TRBV7-6 and TRBJ1-1 provide the parts outside the CDR3, is GAGVSQSPRYKVTKRGQDVALRCDPISGHVSLYWYRQALGQGPEFLTYFNYEAQQDKSGLPNDRFSAERPEGSISTLTIQRTEQRDSAMYRCASTVLTNTEAFFGQGTRLTVV.

The chain joins TRBV29-1 to TRBJ2-7; TCRdb gives TRBD1 as the D gene, but with no DNA this cannot be confirmed. The CDR3 has 13 amino acids. In germline, CDR1 is SQVTM, CDR2 ANQGSEA. The CDR3 sequence is CSVVTGERDEQYF.

This chain joins TRBV5-1 and TRBJ2-7; TCRdb designates TRBD1, a call that cannot be tested without DNA. This CDR3 has 17 amino acids. Per germline, CDR1 SGHRS and CDR2 YFSETQ. CDR3 sequence reads: CASSPPPDMSTGYEQYF.